The 2 T cell receptor beta chains reported below all come from one sample, sequenced in a study of Graves' ophthalmopathy and Graves' hyperthyroidism. Amplified TCR beta CDR3 regions were obtained using RNA transcripts as template. Second-round multiplex PCR came after first-round RT-PCR with HTBI primers. One entry per CDR3 protein, called by TCRdb with MiXCR from the multiplex PCR reads. The table lists approximately 500,000 distinct CDR3 sequences, 14% of them singletons. The sample consisted of blood. All receptors come from a woman aged 25-40 years with Graves' ophthalmopathy.

This clonotype was observed at least ten times. V gene TRBV6-1 combines with J gene TRBJ2-5; possibly TRBD1 for D (5 bases). Germline V lookup: CDR1 MNHNS, CDR2 SASEGT. There are 16 residues in the CDR3. V lost 4 bases to trimming and J lost 0 bases, with 15 bases between them. CDR3 sequence: CASSARTHLYQETQYF. CDR3 coding DNA: TGTGCCAGCAGTGCCCGGACACACTTGTACCAAGAGACCCAGTACTTC.

This chain joins TRBV10-3 and TRBJ1-1; D is unclear. Trimming removed 6 bases from V and 5 bases from J, with 13 bases in between. CDR1 is ENHRY and CDR2 is SYGVKD in the germline V gene. The CDR3 contains 13 residues. The CDR3 bases are TGTGCCATCAGCGGGAAGGGAGGAACTGAAGCTTTCTTT. Translating it yields CAISGKGGTEAFF.